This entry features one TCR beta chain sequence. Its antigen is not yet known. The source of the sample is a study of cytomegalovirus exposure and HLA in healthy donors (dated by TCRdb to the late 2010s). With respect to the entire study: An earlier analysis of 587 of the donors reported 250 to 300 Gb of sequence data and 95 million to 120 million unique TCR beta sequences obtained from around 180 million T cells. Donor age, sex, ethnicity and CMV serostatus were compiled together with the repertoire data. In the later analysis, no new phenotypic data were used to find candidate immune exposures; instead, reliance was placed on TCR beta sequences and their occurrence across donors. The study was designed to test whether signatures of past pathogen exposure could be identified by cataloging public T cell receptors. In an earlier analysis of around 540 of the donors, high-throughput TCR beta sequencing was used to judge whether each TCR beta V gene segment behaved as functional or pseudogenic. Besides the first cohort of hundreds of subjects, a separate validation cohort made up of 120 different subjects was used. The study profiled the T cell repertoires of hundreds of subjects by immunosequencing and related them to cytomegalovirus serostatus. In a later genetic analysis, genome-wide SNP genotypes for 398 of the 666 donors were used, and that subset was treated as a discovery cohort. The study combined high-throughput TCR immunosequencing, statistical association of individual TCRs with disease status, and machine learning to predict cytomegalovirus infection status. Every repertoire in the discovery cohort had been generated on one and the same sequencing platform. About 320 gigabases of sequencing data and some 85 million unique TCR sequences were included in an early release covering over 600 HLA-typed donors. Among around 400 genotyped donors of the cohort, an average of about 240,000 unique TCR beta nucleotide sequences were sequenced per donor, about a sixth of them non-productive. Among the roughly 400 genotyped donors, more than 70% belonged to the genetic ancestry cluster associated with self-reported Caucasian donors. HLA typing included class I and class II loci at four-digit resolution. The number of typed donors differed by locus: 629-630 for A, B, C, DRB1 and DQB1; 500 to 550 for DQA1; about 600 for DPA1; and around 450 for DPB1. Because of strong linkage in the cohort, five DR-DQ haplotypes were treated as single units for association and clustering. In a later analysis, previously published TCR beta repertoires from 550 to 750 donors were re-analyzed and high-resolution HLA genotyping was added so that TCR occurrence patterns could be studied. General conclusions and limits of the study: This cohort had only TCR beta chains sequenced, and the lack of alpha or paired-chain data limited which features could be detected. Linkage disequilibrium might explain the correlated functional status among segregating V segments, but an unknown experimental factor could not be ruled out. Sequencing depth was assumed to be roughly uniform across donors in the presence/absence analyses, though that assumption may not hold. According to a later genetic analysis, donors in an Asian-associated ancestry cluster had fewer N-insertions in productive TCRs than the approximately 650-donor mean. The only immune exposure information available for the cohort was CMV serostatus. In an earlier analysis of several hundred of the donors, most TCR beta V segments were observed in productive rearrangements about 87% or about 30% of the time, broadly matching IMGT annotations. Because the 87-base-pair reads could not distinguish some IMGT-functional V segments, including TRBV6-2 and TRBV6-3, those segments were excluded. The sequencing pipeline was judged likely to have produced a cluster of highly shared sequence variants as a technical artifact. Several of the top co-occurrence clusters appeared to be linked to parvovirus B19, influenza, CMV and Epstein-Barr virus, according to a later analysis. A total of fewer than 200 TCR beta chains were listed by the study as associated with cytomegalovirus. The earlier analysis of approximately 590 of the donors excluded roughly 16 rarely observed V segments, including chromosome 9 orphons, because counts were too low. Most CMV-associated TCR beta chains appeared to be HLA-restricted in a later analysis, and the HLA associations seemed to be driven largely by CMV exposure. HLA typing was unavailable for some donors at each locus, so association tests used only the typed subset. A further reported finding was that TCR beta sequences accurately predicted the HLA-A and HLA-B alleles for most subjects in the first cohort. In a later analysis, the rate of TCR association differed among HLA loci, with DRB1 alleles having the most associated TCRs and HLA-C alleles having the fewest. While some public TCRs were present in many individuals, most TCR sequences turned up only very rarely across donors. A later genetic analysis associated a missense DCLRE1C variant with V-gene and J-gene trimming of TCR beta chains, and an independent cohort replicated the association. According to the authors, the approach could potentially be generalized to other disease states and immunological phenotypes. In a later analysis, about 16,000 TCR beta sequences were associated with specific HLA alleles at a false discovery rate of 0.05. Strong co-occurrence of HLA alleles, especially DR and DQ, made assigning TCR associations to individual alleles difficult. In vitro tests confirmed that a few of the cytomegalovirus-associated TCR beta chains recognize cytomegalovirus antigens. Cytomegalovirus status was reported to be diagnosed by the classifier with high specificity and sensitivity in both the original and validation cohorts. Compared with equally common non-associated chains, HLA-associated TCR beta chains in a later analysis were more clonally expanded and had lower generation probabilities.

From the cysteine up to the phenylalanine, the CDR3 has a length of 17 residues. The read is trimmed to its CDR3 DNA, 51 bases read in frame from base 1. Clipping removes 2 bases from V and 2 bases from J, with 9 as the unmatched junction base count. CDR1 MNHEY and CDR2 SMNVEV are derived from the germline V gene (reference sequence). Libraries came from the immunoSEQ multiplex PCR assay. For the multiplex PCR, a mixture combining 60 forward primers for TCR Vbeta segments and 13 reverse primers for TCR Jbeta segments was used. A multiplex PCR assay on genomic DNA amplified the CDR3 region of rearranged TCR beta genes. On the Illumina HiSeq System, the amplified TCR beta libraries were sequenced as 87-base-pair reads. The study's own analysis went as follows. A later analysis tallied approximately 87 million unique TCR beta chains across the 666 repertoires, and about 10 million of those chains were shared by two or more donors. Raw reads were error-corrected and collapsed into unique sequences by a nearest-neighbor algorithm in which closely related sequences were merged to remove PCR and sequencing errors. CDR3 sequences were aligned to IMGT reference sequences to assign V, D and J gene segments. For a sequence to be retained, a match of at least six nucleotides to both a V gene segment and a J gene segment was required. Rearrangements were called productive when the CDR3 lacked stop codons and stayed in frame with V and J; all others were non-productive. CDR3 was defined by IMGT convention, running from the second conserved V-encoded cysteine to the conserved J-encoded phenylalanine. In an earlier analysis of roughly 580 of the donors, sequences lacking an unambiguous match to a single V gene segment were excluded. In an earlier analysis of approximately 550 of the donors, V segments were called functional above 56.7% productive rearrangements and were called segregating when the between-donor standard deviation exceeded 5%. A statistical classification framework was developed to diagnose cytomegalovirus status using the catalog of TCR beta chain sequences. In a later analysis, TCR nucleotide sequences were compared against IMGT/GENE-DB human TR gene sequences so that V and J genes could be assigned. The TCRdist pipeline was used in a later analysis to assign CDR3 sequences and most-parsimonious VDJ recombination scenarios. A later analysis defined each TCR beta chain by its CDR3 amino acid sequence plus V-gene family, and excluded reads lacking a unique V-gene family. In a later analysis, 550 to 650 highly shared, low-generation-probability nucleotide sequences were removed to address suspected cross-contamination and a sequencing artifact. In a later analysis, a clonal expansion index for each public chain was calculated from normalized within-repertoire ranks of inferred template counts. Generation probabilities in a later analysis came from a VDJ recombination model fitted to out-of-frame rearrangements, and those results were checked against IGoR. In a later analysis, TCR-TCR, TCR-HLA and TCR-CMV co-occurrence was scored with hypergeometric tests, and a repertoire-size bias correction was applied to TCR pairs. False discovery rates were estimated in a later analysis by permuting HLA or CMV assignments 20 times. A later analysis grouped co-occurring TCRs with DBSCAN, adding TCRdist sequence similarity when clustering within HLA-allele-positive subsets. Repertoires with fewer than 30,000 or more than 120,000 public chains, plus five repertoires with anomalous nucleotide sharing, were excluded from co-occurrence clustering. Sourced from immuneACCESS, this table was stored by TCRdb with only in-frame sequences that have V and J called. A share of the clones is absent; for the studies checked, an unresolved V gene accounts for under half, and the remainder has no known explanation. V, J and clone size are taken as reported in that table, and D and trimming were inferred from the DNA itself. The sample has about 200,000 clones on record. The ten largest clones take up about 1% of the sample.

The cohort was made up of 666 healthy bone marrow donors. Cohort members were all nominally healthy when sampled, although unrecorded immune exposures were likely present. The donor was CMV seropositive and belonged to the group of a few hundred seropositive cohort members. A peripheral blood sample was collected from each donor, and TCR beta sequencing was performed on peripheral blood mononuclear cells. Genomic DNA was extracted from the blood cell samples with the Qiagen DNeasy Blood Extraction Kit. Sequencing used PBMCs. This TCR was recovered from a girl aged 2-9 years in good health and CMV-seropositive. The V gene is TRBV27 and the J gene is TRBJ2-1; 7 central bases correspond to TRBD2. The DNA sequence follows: TGTGCCAGCAGTTTAGCTGGGGCTAGCGGACCCTACAATGAGCAGTTCTTC. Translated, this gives CASSLAGASGPYNEQFF.